The 8 T cell receptor beta chains below all came from one sample that was sequenced in a study of spatial heterogeneity in lung cancer. MiXCR, run by TCRdb on the 5' RACE reads, gives a single entry per CDR3 protein. Of about 25,000 distinct CDR3 sequences in the sample, 8% to 10% were seen once. Specified time point: sample taken at primary tumor resection. Study findings and constraints: One measure, the expanded intratumoral alpha and beta TCR count, tracked tumor mutation counts.

For these TCRs, the target antigens are not known. This material consisted of lung tumor tissue, taken at surgery. These receptors originate from a male donor with early-stage non-small cell lung cancer.

Concerning this clonotype itself: Germline and junction disagree at one end, which may indicate a read error. The rearrangement links TRBV7-7 to TRBJ2-7, with a tentative D call TRBD2 (5 bases). Germline assignment: CDR1 SSHAT and CDR2 FNYEAQ (reference sequence). The CDR3 extends over 13 amino acids. As DNA, the CDR3 is TGTGCTAGCAGCAAAAACGAGGGCTACGAGCAGTACTTC. Translation: CASSKNEGYEQYF.

This clonotype came up many times. J is TRBJ2-4 and V is TRBV5-1, with 8 bases aligning to TRBD1. The J segment lost 5 bases and the V segment lost 0 bases, leaving 4 bases of the junction unmatched. Germline assignment: CDR1 SGHRS and CDR2 YFSETQ. The CDR3 is 15 amino acids. CDR3 nucleotide sequence: TGCGCCAGCAGCTTGGTTCCAGGGGGCGAAAACATTCAGTACTTC. Translation gives CASSLVPGGENIQYF.

The J gene is TRBJ1-1, the V gene TRBV6-1; D remains ambiguous. Trimming stripped 7 bases from V and 10 bases from J, with 10 bases between. The CDR3 length is 10 residues. CDR1 is MNHNS, CDR2 SASEGT, per germline. The CDR3 region is CASKTIRAFF. In DNA, the CDR3 is TGTGCCAGCAAGACCATTAGAGCTTTCTTT.

This clonotype occurred many times. The gene calls are TRBV20-1 and TRBJ2-6; D possibly corresponds to TRBD2 (6 bases). CDR1 is DFQATT and CDR2 is SNEGSKA in the germline V gene (reference sequence). V lost 2 bases and J lost 4, with 18 bases in between. This CDR3 has 17 residues. The CDR3 DNA follows: TGCAGTGCTAGACGGGGGACTGGGGCGTACGGGGCCAACGTCCTGACTTTC. Translated, it gives CSARRGTGAYGANVLTF.

This clonotype was seen ten or more times. The chain carries TRBV20-1 and TRBJ2-3; 7 nucleotides match TRBD1. CDR3 length: 12 residues. V lost 6 bases to trimming and J lost 4 bases; unmatched junction nucleotides: 4. Germline CDR1 is DFQATT and CDR2 is SNEGSKA (reference sequence). This CDR3 is CSAVQGADTQYF. The CDR3, as DNA: TGCAGTGCGGTTCAGGGGGCAGATACGCAGTATTTT.

This clonotype was found many times. The V call is TRBV7-2, the J call TRBJ1-1; weak D call: TRBD1 (5 bases). CDR1 is SGHTA and CDR2 is FQGNSA in the germline V gene. The CDR3 spans 15 residues. With 0 bases removed from V and 3 bases from J, the gap between germline ends came to 11 bases. CDR3 protein: CASSLAQGVYTEAFF. CDR3 nucleotides: TGTGCCAGCAGCTTAGCCCAGGGAGTGTACACTGAAGCTTTCTTT.

This clonotype has ten or more counts. The chain employs TRBV5-6 and TRBJ2-5, with D uncertain. Looked up from germline, CDR1 is SGHDT and CDR2 is YYEEEE. This CDR3 has 15 residues. The V and J ends lost 2 bases and 4 bases respectively, with 15 bases between them. In DNA form, the CDR3 reads TGTGCCAGCAGCTTCCGCACTTCCTCGGGAGAGACCCAGTACTTC. This sequence encodes CASSFRTSSGETQYF.

This clonotype has at least ten counts. CDR3 nucleotides: TGTGCCACACACCCCCTAGGGCCGGATGGCTACACCTTC. Amino acid sequence: CATHPLGPDGYTF. The chain combines TRBV7-8 with TRBJ1-2; no firm D call. The CDR3 is 13 residues long. Germline V gene lookup returns CDR1 SGHVS and CDR2 FQNEAQ. V was cut by 10 bases and J by 6 bases, with 18 bases left in between.